This is a list of T cell receptor beta chains from one sample in a study of blood T cell repertoires in COVID-19. Clones were sequenced by immunoSEQ multiplex PCR, and TCRdb holds only the in-frame ones, with some missing. This sample carries 250,000 or so clones, around 86% of them seen once, and the ten largest clones take 12%. Sequenced input: peripheral blood. These receptors all stem from a man older than 75 with acute or convalescent COVID-19. Both conserved end residues are part of each CDR3. Each record gives: V gene, J gene, clone size, D gene, CDR3 DNA, CDR3 protein. D genes are given only for firm matches. Size values are once, few and many counts, or a class for expanded clones, and some rows have none.

TRBV21-1	TRBJ1-1	-	-	TGTGCCAGCAGCAAGCTCCCCCAGGGAGCTTTCTTT	CASSKLPQGAFF
TRBV5-6	TRBJ1-2	-	TRBD1	TGTGCCAGCAGCCCGTCGGGACAGTTCTATGGCTACACCTTC	CASSPSGQFYGYTF
TRBV11-2	TRBJ2-7	once	-	TGTGCCAGCAGCTTAACACAGGGGCGGGGAAACTACGAGCAGTACTTC	CASSLTQGRGNYEQYF
TRBV28	TRBJ2-3	-	-	TGTGCCAGCAGCTCCGGGGGGCTGGCGCAGTATTTT	CASSSGGLAQYF
TRBV6-1	TRBJ2-3	-	-	TGTGCCAGCAGTTTCATCCAGGGGACAGATACGCAGTATTTT	CASSFIQGTDTQYF
TRBV19	TRBJ2-5	-	TRBD2	TGTGCCAGTACCTTGACTAGCGGGAGGCAAGAGACCCAGTACTTC	CASTLTSGRQETQYF
TRBV27	TRBJ2-7	-	TRBD2	TGTGCCAGCCGCGTCACCGGAGCGGGAGGCCCCTACGAGCAGTACTTC	CASRVTGAGGPYEQYF
TRBV4-2	TRBJ2-1	once	TRBD1	TGTGCCAGCAGCCAAGGTGACAGGGGGCCCAACAATGAGCAGTTCTTC	CASSQGDRGPNNEQFF
TRBV27	TRBJ2-3	-	TRBD1	TGTGCCAGCCGGGACAGGGGATTCACAGATACGCAGTATTTT	CASRDRGFTDTQYF
TRBV5-1	TRBJ1-1	-	-	TGCGCCAGCAGCCCACATACCGGGGGGAACACTGAAGCTTTCTTT	CASSPHTGGNTEAFF
TRBV6-5	TRBJ1-1	-	TRBD1	TGTGCCAGCAACTCCGACAGGGGAGCTGCTGCTTTCTTT	CASNSDRGAAAFF
TRBV19	TRBJ2-5	-	-	TGTGCCAGTAGTCCTAAGCCCTTAGAGACCCAGTACTTC	CASSPKPLETQYF
TRBV5-1	TRBJ1-3	-	-	TGCGCCAGCAGCGCGTCGACAGGAAGGGCTTCTGGAAACACCATATATTTT	CASSASTGRASGNTIYF
TRBV9	TRBJ2-7	-	-	TGTGCCAGCAGCGTAGGGACAGGCGGGGACGAGCAGTACTTC	CASSVGTGGDEQYF
TRBV4-3	TRBJ2-6	-	-	TGCGCCAGCAGCCAAGAATTGGCCGGGGCCAACGTCCTGACTTTC	CASSQELAGANVLTF
TRBV19	TRBJ1-3	-	-	TGTGCCAGTACCCTGGGGGCAGATGGAAACACCATATATTTT	CASTLGADGNTIYF
TRBV29-1	TRBJ1-1	-	TRBD1	TGCAGCGTTGATTTAGCAGGGGGCCGAGGAGCTTTCTTT	CSVDLAGGRGAFF
TRBV12-3/TRBV12-4	TRBJ2-7	-	-	TGTGCCAGCAGTTTGGCAGGGGCCTACGAGCAGTACTTC	CASSLAGAYEQYF
TRBV6-6	TRBJ1-2	-	-	TGTGCCAGCAGAGAATCCAAAGTGAGAGTTAACTATGGCTACACCTTC	CASRESKVRVNYGYTF
TRBV5-1	TRBJ1-6	once	-	TGCGCCAGCAGCGTGGGACTCAAGTGGGATAATTCACCCCTCCACTTT	CASSVGLKWDNSPLHF
TRBV12-3/TRBV12-4	TRBJ2-7	-	-	TGTGCCAGCACTTTCGGCTCCTACGAGCAGTACTTC	CASTFGSYEQYF
TRBV6-5	TRBJ2-2	once	-	TGTGCCAGCAGGGCCGGAGGGGGCAGCACCGGGGAGCTGTTTTTT	CASRAGGGSTGELFF
TRBV25-1	TRBJ1-1	-	-	TGTGCCAGCAGTGAACACCCAGACTCCCCGGGTAAAGCTTTCTTT	CASSEHPDSPGKAFF
TRBV6-5	TRBJ1-5	-	TRBD1	TGTGCCAGCAGCTCAGGGGGCTGGCAGCCCCAGCATTTT	CASSSGGWQPQHF
TRBV9	TRBJ1-5	-	-	TGTGCCAGCAGCCAAACAGGCAATCAGCCCCAGCATTTT	CASSQTGNQPQHF
TRBV28	TRBJ1-2	-	-	TGTGCCAGCAGCGACAGAACCTATGGCTACACCTTC	CASSDRTYGYTF
TRBV7-2	TRBJ1-3	-	-	TGTGCCAGCAGCCCCCAACAGGGCGGCTCTGGAAACACCATATATTTT	CASSPQQGGSGNTIYF
TRBV4-3	TRBJ1-4	-	TRBD1	TGCGCCAGCAGCCAAGCGATTAGGGGGACGACAGGGGCTAATGAAAAACTGTTTTTT	CASSQAIRGTTGANEKLFF
TRBV4-1	TRBJ2-3	-	-	TGCGCCAGCAGCCAGCTAAAAAGCACAGATACGCAGTATTTT	CASSQLKSTDTQYF
TRBV5-1	TRBJ2-6	-	-	TGCGCCAGCAGCCCTTCGACGGGTCTCTCTGGGGCCAACGTCCTGACTTTC	CASSPSTGLSGANVLTF
TRBV4-1	TRBJ1-1	once	-	TGCGCCAGCAGCCAAGATTGGGCAGAACCTATTGAAGCTTTCTTT	CASSQDWAEPIEAFF
TRBV5-1	TRBJ2-7	-	-	TGCGCCAGCAGCTTCGGGGAGACCTACGAGCAGTACTTC	CASSFGETYEQYF
TRBV19	TRBJ1-2	-	-	TGTGCCAGTAGTATTAGGGGTGACTATGGCTACACCTTC	CASSIRGDYGYTF
TRBV3-1/TRBV3-2	TRBJ1-6	-	-	TGTGCCAGCAGCCAAGGGATCGGGGGAGTTAGTTCACCCCTCCACTTT	CASSQGIGGVSSPLHF
TRBV11-2	TRBJ1-2	-	-	TGTGCCAGCAGCCTCGACAGAGACTATGGCTACACCTTC	CASSLDRDYGYTF
TRBV9	TRBJ2-2	-	-	TGTGCCAGCAGCGTAGCTCCTTCCACCGGGGAGCTGTTTTTT	CASSVAPSTGELFF
TRBV7-2	TRBJ2-5	-	TRBD1	TGTGCCAGCAGCTTAGTTTCAGGGACAGTCGGCCAAGAGACCCAGTACTTC	CASSLVSGTVGQETQYF
TRBV4-1	TRBJ1-4	-	-	TGCGCCAGCAGCCAAGATCTTCACGGGAAGGGAACTAATGAAAAACTGTTTTTT	CASSQDLHGKGTNEKLFF